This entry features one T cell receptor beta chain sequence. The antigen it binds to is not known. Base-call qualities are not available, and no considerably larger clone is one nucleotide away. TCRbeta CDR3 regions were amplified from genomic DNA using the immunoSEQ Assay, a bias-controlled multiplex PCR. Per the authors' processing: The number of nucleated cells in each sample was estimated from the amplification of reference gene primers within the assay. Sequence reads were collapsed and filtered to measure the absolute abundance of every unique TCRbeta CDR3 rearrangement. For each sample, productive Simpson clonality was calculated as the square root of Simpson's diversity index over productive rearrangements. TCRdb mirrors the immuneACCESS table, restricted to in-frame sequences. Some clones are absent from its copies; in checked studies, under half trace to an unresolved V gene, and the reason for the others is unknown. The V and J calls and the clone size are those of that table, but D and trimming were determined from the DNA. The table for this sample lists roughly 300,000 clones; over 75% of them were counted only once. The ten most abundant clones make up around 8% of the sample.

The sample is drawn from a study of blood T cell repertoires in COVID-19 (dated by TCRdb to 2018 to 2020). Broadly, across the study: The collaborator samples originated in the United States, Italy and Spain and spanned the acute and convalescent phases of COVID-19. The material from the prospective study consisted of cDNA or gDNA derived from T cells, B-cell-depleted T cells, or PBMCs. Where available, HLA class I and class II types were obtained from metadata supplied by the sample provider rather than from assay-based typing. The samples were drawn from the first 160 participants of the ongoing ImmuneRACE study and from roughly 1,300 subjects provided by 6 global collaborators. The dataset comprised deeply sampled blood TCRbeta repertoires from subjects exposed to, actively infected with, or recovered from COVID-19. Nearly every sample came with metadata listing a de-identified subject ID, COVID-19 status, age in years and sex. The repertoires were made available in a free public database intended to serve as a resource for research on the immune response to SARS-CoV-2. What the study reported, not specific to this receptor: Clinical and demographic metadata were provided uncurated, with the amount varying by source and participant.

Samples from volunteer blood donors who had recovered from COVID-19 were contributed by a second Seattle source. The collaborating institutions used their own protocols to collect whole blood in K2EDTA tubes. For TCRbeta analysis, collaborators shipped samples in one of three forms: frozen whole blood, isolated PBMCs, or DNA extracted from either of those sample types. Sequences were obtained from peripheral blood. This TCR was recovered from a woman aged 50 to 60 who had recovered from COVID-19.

The CDR3 corresponds to CASSQDHKNEKLFF. The bases are TGTGCCAGCAGCCAAGATCACAAGAATGAAAAACTGTTTTTT. The chain was built from TRBV4-2 and TRBJ1-4; the D gene lacks a confident call. V gives up 0 bases and J gives up 5 bases, and the segment between their germline ends measures 7 bases. The CDR3 spans 14 residues, from the cysteine through the phenylalanine. The entry retains the CDR3 DNA only, 42 bases that are in frame from base 1. The germline V gene gives CDR1 as LGHNA and CDR2 as YNFKEQ.